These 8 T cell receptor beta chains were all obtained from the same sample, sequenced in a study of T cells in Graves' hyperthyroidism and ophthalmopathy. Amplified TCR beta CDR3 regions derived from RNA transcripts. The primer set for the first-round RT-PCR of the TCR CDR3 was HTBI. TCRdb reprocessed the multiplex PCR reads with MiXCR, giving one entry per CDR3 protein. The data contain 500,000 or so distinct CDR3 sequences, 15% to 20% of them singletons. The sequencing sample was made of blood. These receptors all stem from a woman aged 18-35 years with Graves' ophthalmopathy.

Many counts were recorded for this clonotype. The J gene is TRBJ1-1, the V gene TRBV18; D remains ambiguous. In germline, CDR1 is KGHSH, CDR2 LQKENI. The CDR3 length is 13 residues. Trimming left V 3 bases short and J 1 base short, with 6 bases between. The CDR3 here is CASSPKENTEAFF. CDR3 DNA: TGTGCCAGCTCACCGAAAGAGAACACTGAAGCTTTCTTT.

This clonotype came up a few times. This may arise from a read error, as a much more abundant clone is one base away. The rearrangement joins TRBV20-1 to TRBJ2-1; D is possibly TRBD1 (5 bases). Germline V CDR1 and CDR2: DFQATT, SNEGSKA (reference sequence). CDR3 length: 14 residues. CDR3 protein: CSASFRAPNNEQLF. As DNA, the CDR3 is TGCAGTGCTAGTTTCAGGGCCCCGAACAATGAGCAGCTCTTC.

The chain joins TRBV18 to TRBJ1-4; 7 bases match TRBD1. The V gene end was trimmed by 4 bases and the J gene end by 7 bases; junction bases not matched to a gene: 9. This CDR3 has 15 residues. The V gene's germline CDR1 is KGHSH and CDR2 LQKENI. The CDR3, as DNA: TGTGCCAGCTCACAAGCGACAGGGATAGGTGAAAAACTGTTTTTT. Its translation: CASSQATGIGEKLFF. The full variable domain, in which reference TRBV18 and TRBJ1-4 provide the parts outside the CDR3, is NAGVMQNPRHLVRRRGQEARLRCSPMKGHSHVYWYRQLPEEGLKFMVYLQKENIIDESGMPKERFSAEFPKEGPSILRIQQVVRGDSAAYFCASSQATGIGEKLFFGSGTQLSVL.

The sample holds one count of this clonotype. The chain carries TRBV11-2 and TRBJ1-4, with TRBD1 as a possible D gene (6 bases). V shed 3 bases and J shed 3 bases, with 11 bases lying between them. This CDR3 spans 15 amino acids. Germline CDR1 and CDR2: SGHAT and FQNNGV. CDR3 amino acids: CASSFGGGANEKLFF. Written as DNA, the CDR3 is TGTGCCAGCAGCTTCGGGGGCGGAGCTAATGAAAAACTGTTTTTT.

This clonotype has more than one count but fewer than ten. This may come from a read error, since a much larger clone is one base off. CDR3 DNA: TGTGCCAGCAGCTTGGGTCTAGCGGGAGAGCATGAGCAGTTCTTC. Residues: CASSLGLAGEHEQFF. The chain recombines TRBV11-2 with TRBJ2-1; 10 nucleotides match TRBD2. V lost 3 bases, J lost 8 bases, and 7 bases stayed unmatched. Germline loops: CDR1 SGHAT, CDR2 FQNNGV. There are 15 residues in the CDR3.

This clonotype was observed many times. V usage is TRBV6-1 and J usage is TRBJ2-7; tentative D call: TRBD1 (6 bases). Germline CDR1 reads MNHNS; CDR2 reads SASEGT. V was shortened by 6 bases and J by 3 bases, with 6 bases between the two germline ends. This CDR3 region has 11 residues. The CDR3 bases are TGTGCCAGCAGGACAGGCTACGAGCAGTACTTC. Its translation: CASRTGYEQYF.

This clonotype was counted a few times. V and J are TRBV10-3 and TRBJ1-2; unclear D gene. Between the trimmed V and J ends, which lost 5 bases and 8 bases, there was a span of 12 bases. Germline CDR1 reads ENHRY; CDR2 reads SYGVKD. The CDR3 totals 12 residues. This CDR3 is CAISQDTAGYTF. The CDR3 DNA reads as TGTGCCATCAGTCAAGACACGGCGGGCTACACCTTC.

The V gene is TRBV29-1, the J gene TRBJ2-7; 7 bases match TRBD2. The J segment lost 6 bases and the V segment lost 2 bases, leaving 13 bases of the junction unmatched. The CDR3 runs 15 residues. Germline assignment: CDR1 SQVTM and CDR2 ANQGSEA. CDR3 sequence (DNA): TGCAGCGTTGAAAGTAGCAGCGGGATTGGTCCCGAGCAGTACTTC. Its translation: CSVESSSGIGPEQYF.